The sequence of this TCR beta chain was determined in a study of blood T cells in healthy people across ages. Regarding the study as a whole: Long-lived donors had more naive CD4+ cells and higher diversity than aged donors.

A note on this clonotype: Its antigen is as yet unknown.

A second PCR of 7 to 11 cycles used a sample-barcoded 5' primer and a J-beta primer mix. From the 5' RACE reads, TCRdb called clonotypes with MiXCR, one entry per CDR3 protein. The table lists about 1 million distinct CDR3 sequences, about 23% of them singletons, with approximately 0.71% in the top ten. The CDR3 is made up of 13 amino acids. Looked up from germline, CDR1 is ENHRY and CDR2 is SYGVKD. Losses at the gene ends were 4 bases for V and 4 bases for J; bases not matched to a gene: 3. These data were also filed under a second study, of T cells of mothers and their children. That investigation notes: Samples came from a few healthy Caucasian mothers and their six children. Added by the second PCR's M1S primer were sample barcodes and 2-4 random nucleotides.

The TCR sequence derives from a girl aged 2-10 years in good health. The rearrangement joins TRBV10-3 to TRBJ2-7; 8 nucleotides agree with TRBD1. Sequenced: blood. CDR3 coding DNA: TGTGCCATCAGTGTACAGGGGGAGTACGAGCAGTACTTC. It translates to CAISVQGEYEQYF.